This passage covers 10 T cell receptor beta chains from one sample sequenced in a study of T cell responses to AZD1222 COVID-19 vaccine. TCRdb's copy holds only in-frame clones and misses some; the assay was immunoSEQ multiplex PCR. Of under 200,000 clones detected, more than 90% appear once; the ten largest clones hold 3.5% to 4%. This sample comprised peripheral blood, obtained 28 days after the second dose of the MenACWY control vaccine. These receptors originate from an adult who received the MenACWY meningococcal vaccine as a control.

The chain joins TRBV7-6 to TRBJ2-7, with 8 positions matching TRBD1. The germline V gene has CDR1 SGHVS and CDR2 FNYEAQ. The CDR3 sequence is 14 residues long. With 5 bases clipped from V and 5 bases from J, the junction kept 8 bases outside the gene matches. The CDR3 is CASSPRTGSHEQYF. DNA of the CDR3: TGTGCCAGCAGCCCTCGGACAGGGTCCCACGAGCAGTACTTC.

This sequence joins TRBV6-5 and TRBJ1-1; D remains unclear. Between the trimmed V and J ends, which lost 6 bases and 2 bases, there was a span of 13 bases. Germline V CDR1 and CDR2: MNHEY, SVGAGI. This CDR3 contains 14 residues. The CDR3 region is CASSLAATNTEAFF. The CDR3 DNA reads TGTGCCAGCAGCCTCGCGGCGACAAACACTGAAGCTTTCTTT.

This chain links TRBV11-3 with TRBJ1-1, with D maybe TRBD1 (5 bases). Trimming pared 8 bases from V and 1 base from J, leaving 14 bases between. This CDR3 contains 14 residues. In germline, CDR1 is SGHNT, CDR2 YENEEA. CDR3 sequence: CASGIQGGNTEAFF. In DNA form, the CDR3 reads TGTGCCAGCGGGATTCAGGGAGGGAACACTGAAGCTTTCTTT.

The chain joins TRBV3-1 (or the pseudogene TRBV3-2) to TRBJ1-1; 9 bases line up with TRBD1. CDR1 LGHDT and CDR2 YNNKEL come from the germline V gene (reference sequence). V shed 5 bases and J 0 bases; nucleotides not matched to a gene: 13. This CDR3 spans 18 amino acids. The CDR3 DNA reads TGTGCCAGCAGCTGGACAGGGGCCCATACCCCCATGAACACTGAAGCTTTCTTT. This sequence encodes CASSWTGAHTPMNTEAFF.

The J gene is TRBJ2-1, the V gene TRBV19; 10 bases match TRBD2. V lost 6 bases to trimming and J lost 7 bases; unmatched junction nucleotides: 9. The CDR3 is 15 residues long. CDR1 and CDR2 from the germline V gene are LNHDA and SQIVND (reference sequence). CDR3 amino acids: CASRPRSGRVNEQFF. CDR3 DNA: TGTGCCAGTAGGCCAAGGAGCGGGAGGGTGAATGAGCAGTTCTTC. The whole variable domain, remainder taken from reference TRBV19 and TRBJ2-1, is DGGITQSPKYLFRKEGQNVTLSCEQNLNHDAMYWYRQDPGQGLRLIYYSQIVNDFQKGDIAEGYSVSREKKESFPLTVTSAQKNPTAFYLCASRPRSGRVNEQFFGPGTRLTVL.

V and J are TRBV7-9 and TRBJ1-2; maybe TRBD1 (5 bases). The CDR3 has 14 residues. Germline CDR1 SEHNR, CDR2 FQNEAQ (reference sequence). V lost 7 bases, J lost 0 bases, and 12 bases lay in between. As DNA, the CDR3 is TGTGCCAGCACCCCGGGACGGTCTAACTATGGCTACACCTTC. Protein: CASTPGRSNYGYTF.

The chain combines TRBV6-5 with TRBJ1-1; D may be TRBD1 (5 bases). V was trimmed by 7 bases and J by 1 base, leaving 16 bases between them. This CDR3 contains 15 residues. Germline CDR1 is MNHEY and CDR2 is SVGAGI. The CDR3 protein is CASTSGDQTNTEAFF. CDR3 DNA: TGTGCCAGCACCTCGGGGGACCAGACGAACACTGAAGCTTTCTTT.

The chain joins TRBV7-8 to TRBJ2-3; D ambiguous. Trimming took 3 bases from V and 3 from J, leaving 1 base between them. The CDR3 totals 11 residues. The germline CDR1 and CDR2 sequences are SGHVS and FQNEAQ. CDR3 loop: CASSLTDTQYF. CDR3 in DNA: TGTGCCAGCAGCTTGACAGATACGCAGTATTTT.

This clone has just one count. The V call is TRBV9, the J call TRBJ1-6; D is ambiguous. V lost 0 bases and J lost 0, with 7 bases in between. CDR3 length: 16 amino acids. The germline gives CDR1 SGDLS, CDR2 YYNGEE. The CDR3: CASSVGRISYNSPLHF. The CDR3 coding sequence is TGTGCCAGCAGCGTAGGTCGGATCTCCTATAATTCACCCCTCCACTTT.

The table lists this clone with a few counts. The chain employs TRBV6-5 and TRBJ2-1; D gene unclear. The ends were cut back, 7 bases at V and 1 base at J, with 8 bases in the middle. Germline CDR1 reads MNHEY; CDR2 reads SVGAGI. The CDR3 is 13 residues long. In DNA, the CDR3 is TGTGCCAGCAAAAGGCCATCCTACAATGAGCAGTTCTTC. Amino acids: CASKRPSYNEQFF.